These T cell receptor beta chains were read from a single sample in a study of OX40 agonist ivuxolimab in advanced cancers. Data came from immunoSEQ multiplex PCR; TCRdb stores just in-frame clones and leaves some out. Here the sample spans 55,000 to 65,000 clones, less than 90% being singletons. The specimen was CD4+ or CD8+ T cells sorted from blood, collected in a trial of the OX40 agonist ivuxolimab. These receptors all stem from an adult with an advanced solid tumor such as melanoma, head and neck, liver or kidney cancer. Each CDR3 is given with its conserved first and last residue. The order of the fields is CDR3 DNA, CDR3 protein, V gene, D gene, clone size, J gene. The D gene is left open where the match is weak. Clone size, where shown, is once, few, many, or a class for clones that have expanded.

cdr3_nt: TGCGCCAGTTCAAGAACTGAGGCGAACACCGGGGAGCTGTTTTTT
cdr3_aa: CASSRTEANTGELFF
v_call: TRBV5-1
d_call: .
clone_size: .
j_call: TRBJ2-2

cdr3_nt: TGTGCCAGCAGCCCGACCCGGGGTACGGCGCAGTATTTT
cdr3_aa: CASSPTRGTAQYF
v_call: TRBV7-8
d_call: .
clone_size: .
j_call: TRBJ2-3

cdr3_nt: TGTGCCATCAGTGTGGTTTCGGCGGGAGTTCGTAGGAATGAGCAGTTCTTC
cdr3_aa: CAISVVSAGVRRNEQFF
v_call: TRBV10-3
d_call: TRBD2
clone_size: few
j_call: TRBJ2-1

cdr3_nt: TGTGCCAGCGAAAGGACACGGGATTATAATTCACCCCTCCACTTT
cdr3_aa: CASERTRDYNSPLHF
v_call: TRBV6-1
d_call: .
clone_size: .
j_call: TRBJ1-6

cdr3_nt: TGCGCCAGCAGCCAGAAGACACCGGGACAGGGCGTAGCCACCATATATTTT
cdr3_aa: CASSQKTPGQGVATIYF
v_call: TRBV4-3
d_call: TRBD1
clone_size: .
j_call: TRBJ1-3

cdr3_nt: TGTGCCAGCAGCCGGGGATCGGCACCAGAATTCCAGTACTTC
cdr3_aa: CASSRGSAPEFQYF
v_call: TRBV7-9
d_call: .
clone_size: once
j_call: TRBJ2-5

cdr3_nt: TGTGCCAGCAGCTTAAAGGGACTCAACAATGAGCAGTTCTTC
cdr3_aa: CASSLKGLNNEQFF
v_call: TRBV7-9
d_call: .
clone_size: .
j_call: TRBJ2-1

cdr3_nt: TGTGCTAGTGGTTTCCAAACGACTAGCGGTAGCTCCTACAATGAGCAGTTCTTC
cdr3_aa: CASGFQTTSGSSYNEQFF
v_call: TRBV12-5
d_call: TRBD2
clone_size: .
j_call: TRBJ2-1

cdr3_nt: TGCGCCAGCAGCGGACAGGGGTTAACTAATGAAAAACTGTTTTTT
cdr3_aa: CASSGQGLTNEKLFF
v_call: TRBV5-1
d_call: TRBD1
clone_size: .
j_call: TRBJ1-4

cdr3_nt: TGCGCCAGCAAGTCGGGAGGGAGTACAGATACGCAGTATTTT
cdr3_aa: CASKSGGSTDTQYF
v_call: TRBV5-1
d_call: TRBD2
clone_size: once
j_call: TRBJ2-3

cdr3_nt: TGTGCCAGCAGCTCAGGACAGGGGGGGCAGCCCCAGCATTTT
cdr3_aa: CASSSGQGGQPQHF
v_call: TRBV7-9
d_call: TRBD1
clone_size: .
j_call: TRBJ1-5

cdr3_nt: TGTGCCAGCAGCTCCCGGGACGGCAGTGGCTACACCTTC
cdr3_aa: CASSSRDGSGYTF
v_call: TRBV7-2
d_call: .
clone_size: .
j_call: TRBJ1-2

cdr3_nt: TGCGCCAGCAGGCCAGGGACAGTTGCGGAGACCCAGTACTTC
cdr3_aa: CASRPGTVAETQYF
v_call: TRBV5-1
d_call: TRBD1
clone_size: .
j_call: TRBJ2-5

cdr3_nt: TGTGCCGGCAGTGAATTAAAGGGGAGTGCAGGAGACAATGAGCAGTTCTTC
cdr3_aa: CAGSELKGSAGDNEQFF
v_call: TRBV6-1
d_call: .
clone_size: .
j_call: TRBJ2-1

cdr3_nt: TGTGCCAGCAGCGCCGCGAGGGGGCAGGGGAAGCAGTACTTC
cdr3_aa: CASSAARGQGKQYF
v_call: TRBV11-3
d_call: TRBD1
clone_size: .
j_call: TRBJ2-7

cdr3_nt: TGTGCCAGCAGTGAAAACAGGGGGCGAGGCGGGGAGCTGTTTTTT
cdr3_aa: CASSENRGRGGELFF
v_call: TRBV25-1
d_call: TRBD1
clone_size: .
j_call: TRBJ2-2

cdr3_nt: TGCGCCAGCAGCAGGGACAGGGGAGCCTCACCCCTCCACTTT
cdr3_aa: CASSRDRGASPLHF
v_call: TRBV5-1
d_call: TRBD1
clone_size: few
j_call: TRBJ1-6

cdr3_nt: TGTGCCAGCAGCCCCCGGACTATCCTGAACACCGGGGAGCTGTTTTTT
cdr3_aa: CASSPRTILNTGELFF
v_call: TRBV11-2
d_call: .
clone_size: .
j_call: TRBJ2-2

cdr3_nt: TGTGCCAGCAGCCAGGGACTAGCGGGAGTTTCGGCCTACAATGAGCAGTTCTTC
cdr3_aa: CASSQGLAGVSAYNEQFF
v_call: TRBV7-8
d_call: TRBD2
clone_size: .
j_call: TRBJ2-1

cdr3_nt: TGTGCTAGTGGCACCGGGACTAGTCCCTACAATGAGCAGTTCTTC
cdr3_aa: CASGTGTSPYNEQFF
v_call: TRBV12-5
d_call: TRBD2
clone_size: few
j_call: TRBJ2-1

cdr3_nt: TGTGCCAGCGAGAAGGGGACCATTAGCAATCAGCCCCAGCATTTT
cdr3_aa: CASEKGTISNQPQHF
v_call: TRBV27
d_call: .
clone_size: once
j_call: TRBJ1-5

cdr3_nt: TGTGCCAGCAGCTCATCCGGGACACCTCCCTCTAGCTATGGCTACACCTTC
cdr3_aa: CASSSSGTPPSSYGYTF
v_call: TRBV28
d_call: .
clone_size: .
j_call: TRBJ1-2

cdr3_nt: TGTGCCAGCAGGACAGGGGCATTAGAGACCCAGTACTTC
cdr3_aa: CASRTGALETQYF
v_call: TRBV25-1
d_call: TRBD1
clone_size: .
j_call: TRBJ2-5

cdr3_nt: TGTGCCAGCAGCTTAGTCCCTAGCGGGCAGGCGCAGTATTTT
cdr3_aa: CASSLVPSGQAQYF
v_call: TRBV7-2
d_call: TRBD2
clone_size: .
j_call: TRBJ2-3

cdr3_nt: TGTGCCAGCAGCCCTCGGACAATAGAAGAGACCCAGTACTTC
cdr3_aa: CASSPRTIEETQYF
v_call: TRBV5-4
d_call: .
clone_size: .
j_call: TRBJ2-5

cdr3_nt: TGTGCCAGCACCCTGCCACCCTTCCACCAAGAGACCCAGTACTTC
cdr3_aa: CASTLPPFHQETQYF
v_call: TRBV7-9
d_call: .
clone_size: .
j_call: TRBJ2-5

cdr3_nt: TGTGCCATCAGTGTCGTCAAAGCCTACGAGCAGTACTTC
cdr3_aa: CAISVVKAYEQYF
v_call: TRBV10-3
d_call: .
clone_size: .
j_call: TRBJ2-7

cdr3_nt: TGTGCCAGCAACATATACGAAGCTTTCTTT
cdr3_aa: CASNIYEAFF
v_call: TRBV11-3
d_call: .
clone_size: .
j_call: TRBJ1-1

cdr3_nt: TGTGCCAGCAGCCAAGGACTAGCGGGAGCCTACGAGCAGTACTTC
cdr3_aa: CASSQGLAGAYEQYF
v_call: TRBV4-2
d_call: TRBD2
clone_size: .
j_call: TRBJ2-7

cdr3_nt: TGTGCCAGTAGTATCCCCCAGGGAGGGGGCTACACCTTC
cdr3_aa: CASSIPQGGGYTF
v_call: TRBV19
d_call: .
clone_size: .
j_call: TRBJ1-2

cdr3_nt: TGTGCCAGCAGGAGGCCTGGGGCCAACGTCCTGACTTTC
cdr3_aa: CASRRPGANVLTF
v_call: TRBV6-5
d_call: .
clone_size: .
j_call: TRBJ2-6

cdr3_nt: TGTGCCTGGAGCCTCGCTTTCTACGAGCAGTACTTC
cdr3_aa: CAWSLAFYEQYF
v_call: TRBV30
d_call: .
clone_size: .
j_call: TRBJ2-7

cdr3_nt: TGTGCCAGCAGCTCAGGACGATACAATGAGCAGTTCTTC
cdr3_aa: CASSSGRYNEQFF
v_call: TRBV7-3
d_call: .
clone_size: .
j_call: TRBJ2-1

cdr3_nt: TGTGCCAGCAGTGCCGCGGGACAGGGGGAGGTTGGCTACACCTTC
cdr3_aa: CASSAAGQGEVGYTF
v_call: TRBV6-5
d_call: TRBD1
clone_size: .
j_call: TRBJ1-2

cdr3_nt: TGTGCCAGCAGTACCCATGGCGAGCAGTACTTC
cdr3_aa: CASSTHGEQYF
v_call: TRBV28
d_call: .
clone_size: .
j_call: TRBJ2-7

cdr3_nt: TGTGCCAGCAGCCCAGGACTAGCGGGAAGCACAGATACGCAGTATTTT
cdr3_aa: CASSPGLAGSTDTQYF
v_call: TRBV7-3
d_call: TRBD2
clone_size: .
j_call: TRBJ2-3

cdr3_nt: TGCGCCAGCAGCCGAGCGCTCCCCGGGCCCTACGAGCAGTACTTC
cdr3_aa: CASSRALPGPYEQYF
v_call: TRBV4-3
d_call: .
clone_size: .
j_call: TRBJ2-7

cdr3_nt: TGTGCCAGCAGCCCTCGACTTGGTAATGAAAAACTGTTTTTT
cdr3_aa: CASSPRLGNEKLFF
v_call: TRBV5-6
d_call: .
clone_size: medium-sized
j_call: TRBJ1-4

cdr3_nt: TGTGCCAGCAGCGCAGGGACGGGCGAAGCGGAGACCCAGTACTTC
cdr3_aa: CASSAGTGEAETQYF
v_call: TRBV7-9
d_call: .
clone_size: .
j_call: TRBJ2-5

cdr3_nt: TGTGCCAGCGCCGAGGGGGGAACTTATGGCTACACCTTC
cdr3_aa: CASAEGGTYGYTF
v_call: TRBV11-2
d_call: .
clone_size: .
j_call: TRBJ1-2

cdr3_nt: TGTGCCAGCAGCTTAGCGACAGCATCCGAGACCCAGTACTTC
cdr3_aa: CASSLATASETQYF
v_call: TRBV7-8
d_call: .
clone_size: .
j_call: TRBJ2-5

cdr3_nt: TGTGCCAGTAGTCTCGACGGGCAGGCGGACTCTGGGGCCAACGTCCTGACTTTC
cdr3_aa: CASSLDGQADSGANVLTF
v_call: TRBV19
d_call: .
clone_size: .
j_call: TRBJ2-6

cdr3_nt: TGTGCCAGCAGCTTACGGTACACTGAAGCTTTCTTT
cdr3_aa: CASSLRYTEAFF
v_call: TRBV7-9
d_call: .
clone_size: .
j_call: TRBJ1-1

cdr3_nt: TGCAGCGCAATGTCCGGGGGGGAACCCCAGCATTTT
cdr3_aa: CSAMSGGEPQHF
v_call: TRBV29-1
d_call: .
clone_size: .
j_call: TRBJ1-5

cdr3_nt: TGCGCCAGCAGCTGGGACACGGAGTATGGCTACACCTTC
cdr3_aa: CASSWDTEYGYTF
v_call: TRBV5-1
d_call: .
clone_size: .
j_call: TRBJ1-2

cdr3_nt: TGTGCCAGCAGCACACCGGGACTAGCGGGGAATGAGCAGTTCTTC
cdr3_aa: CASSTPGLAGNEQFF
v_call: TRBV11-1
d_call: TRBD2
clone_size: .
j_call: TRBJ2-1

cdr3_nt: TGTGCCATCAGTGACGGGACCGGCAATGAGCAGTTCTTC
cdr3_aa: CAISDGTGNEQFF
v_call: TRBV10-3
d_call: .
clone_size: .
j_call: TRBJ2-1

cdr3_nt: TGTGCCAGCAGCTTGGCCGGGACGGAAGAGACCCAGTACTTC
cdr3_aa: CASSLAGTEETQYF
v_call: TRBV5-4
d_call: .
clone_size: .
j_call: TRBJ2-5

cdr3_nt: TGTGCCTGGAGTGACATTGGACAGGGGGTGGAAAAACTGTTTTTT
cdr3_aa: CAWSDIGQGVEKLFF
v_call: TRBV30
d_call: TRBD1
clone_size: .
j_call: TRBJ1-4

cdr3_nt: TGTGCCACCAGCCCTCAGGGACCGGGAGGCGGCTACACCTTC
cdr3_aa: CATSPQGPGGGYTF
v_call: TRBV15
d_call: .
clone_size: .
j_call: TRBJ1-2

cdr3_nt: TGTGCCAGCAGTCCCGTCGGGAGGGCGTTCACAGATACGCAGTATTTT
cdr3_aa: CASSPVGRAFTDTQYF
v_call: TRBV5-4
d_call: TRBD2
clone_size: .
j_call: TRBJ2-3

cdr3_nt: TGTGCCAGCGGCAGCGGAAACCAAGAGACCCAGTACTTC
cdr3_aa: CASGSGNQETQYF
v_call: TRBV11-2
d_call: .
clone_size: .
j_call: TRBJ2-5

cdr3_nt: TGTGCCAGTTCTGACAGGGCCGACACAGATACGCAGTATTTT
cdr3_aa: CASSDRADTDTQYF
v_call: TRBV19
d_call: TRBD1
clone_size: few
j_call: TRBJ2-3

cdr3_nt: TGTGCCAGCAGCCCCGGGGGTCAGGGTGAAGAGACCCAGTACTTC
cdr3_aa: CASSPGGQGEETQYF
v_call: TRBV11-3
d_call: .
clone_size: .
j_call: TRBJ2-5

cdr3_nt: TGCGCCAGCAGCCTGACTATGCGGACCGGGGAGCTGTTTTTT
cdr3_aa: CASSLTMRTGELFF
v_call: TRBV4-1
d_call: .
clone_size: .
j_call: TRBJ2-2

cdr3_nt: TGTGCCTGGACTGGGGCTAGCGGGAGAGAGACCCAGTACTTC
cdr3_aa: CAWTGASGRETQYF
v_call: TRBV30
d_call: TRBD2
clone_size: .
j_call: TRBJ2-5

cdr3_nt: TGCGCCAGCAGCCAAGGAAGGACTAGCGGCCAAGAGACCCAGTACTTC
cdr3_aa: CASSQGRTSGQETQYF
v_call: TRBV4-1
d_call: TRBD2
clone_size: .
j_call: TRBJ2-5

cdr3_nt: TGCAGCGCTAGAGACAGGACCACTGAAGCTTTCTTT
cdr3_aa: CSARDRTTEAFF
v_call: TRBV29-1
d_call: .
clone_size: once
j_call: TRBJ1-1

cdr3_nt: TGTGCCTGGACTTCCAGGGGACGCTCTGGAAACACCATATATTTT
cdr3_aa: CAWTSRGRSGNTIYF
v_call: TRBV30
d_call: .
clone_size: .
j_call: TRBJ1-3